This passage covers 15 T cell receptor beta chains from one sample sequenced in a study of cytomegalovirus exposure and HLA in healthy donors. PCR amplification relied on 60 Vbeta primers (plus 13 Jbeta primers). Only in-frame clones appear in the TCRdb table, and some are missing; sequencing was by immunoSEQ multiplex PCR. The table records fewer than 200,000 clones, 68% of them present only once. Specimen: PBMCs. The receptor source for this set is a woman aged 18 to 35 in good health and CMV-seropositive.

The chain combines TRBV7-6 with TRBJ2-1, with TRBD2 identical over 7 bases. Germline CDR1 is SGHVS and CDR2 is FNYEAQ. The ends lost 0 bases at V and 4 bases at J; junction bases unmatched: 0. The CDR3 has 14 amino acids. The CDR3 region is CASSLAGGYNEQFF. CDR3 DNA sequence: TGTGCCAGCAGCTTAGCGGGAGGGTACAATGAGCAGTTCTTC.

The chain couples TRBV11-2 to TRBJ1-1; 7 bases match TRBD1. This CDR3 is 15 amino acids long. Per germline, CDR1 SGHAT and CDR2 FQNNGV. With 4 bases clipped from V and 0 bases from J, the junction kept 5 bases outside the gene matches. The CDR3 reads CASSSTDRLNTEAFF. The CDR3, as DNA: TGTGCCAGCAGCTCCACGGACAGGCTGAACACTGAAGCTTTCTTT.

The chain combines TRBV7-3 with TRBJ1-1; TRBD1 aligns across 10 bases. V shed 4 bases and J 11 bases; nucleotides not matched to a gene: 10. CDR1 and CDR2 from the germline V gene are SGHTA and FQGTGA. There are 14 residues in the CDR3. In nucleotides, the CDR3 is TGTGCCAGCAGCTGGACAGGGGGGCTTCAGGGGGCTTTCTTT. Translated, it gives CASSWTGGLQGAFF.

The V and J genes are TRBV28 and TRBJ2-5; TRBD2 matches 12 bases. TRBJ2-7 explains the end of the DNA better; the J call may be wrong. Germline loops: CDR1 MDHEN, CDR2 SYDVKM. The CDR3 runs 17 residues. The CDR3 bases are TGTGCCAGCAGTTCAACTAGCGGGAGGCCTGGGTCCTACGAGCAGTACTTC. It translates to CASSSTSGRPGSYEQYF.

This clone was detected only a few times. The chain joins TRBV2 to TRBJ1-2; weak D call: TRBD1 (5 bases). The CDR3 length is 16 residues. In germline, CDR1 is SNHLY, CDR2 FYNNEI. V dropped 8 bases and J dropped 2 bases, with 21 bases sitting between them. Here the CDR3 DNA reads TGTGCCAGCTTGGAGGGGCGCGGTTGGTCCAACTATGGCTACACCTTC. Its translation is CASLEGRGWSNYGYTF.

CDR3 region: CASSFFYSGGSSYNEQFF. CDR3 sequence (DNA): TGCGCCAGCAGCTTCTTTTATTCCGGAGGCAGCTCCTACAATGAGCAGTTCTTC. The rearrangement links TRBV5-1 to TRBJ2-1; a weak D match, TRBD2 (5 bases). V dropped 2 bases and J dropped 0 bases, with 18 bases sitting between them. Germline loops: CDR1 SGHRS, CDR2 YFSETQ. This CDR3 comprises 18 residues. Using reference TRBV5-1 and TRBJ2-1 for the parts outside the CDR3, the full variable domain is KAGVTQTPRYLIKTRGQQVTLSCSPISGHRSVSWYQQTPGQGLQFLFEYFSETQRNKGNFPGRFSGRQFSNSRSEMNVSTLELGDSALYLCASSFFYSGGSSYNEQFFGPGTRLTVL.

The chain couples TRBV11-2 to TRBJ2-7, with 10 bases matching TRBD2. Trimming at V came to 3 bases and at J to 3 bases, leaving 17 bases not matched to a gene. CDR1 and CDR2 (germline): SGHAT, FQNNGV. This CDR3 spans 19 amino acids. The CDR3 here is CASSLGLAGAVTRVYEQYF. In DNA form, the CDR3 reads TGTGCCAGCAGCTTGGGCCTAGCGGGAGCCGTTACGAGGGTCTACGAGCAGTACTTC.

V usage is TRBV18 and J usage is TRBJ1-2; 7 bases align to TRBD1. Trimming removed 3 bases from V and 7 bases from J; junction bases left unmatched: 11. Germline assignment: CDR1 KGHSH and CDR2 LQKENI. The CDR3 extends over 15 amino acids. In nucleotides, the CDR3 is TGTGCCAGCTCACCCCTTCTCGACAGGGCGAGTGGCTACACCTTC. Encoded protein: CASSPLLDRASGYTF.

The chain employs TRBV7-2 and TRBJ2-3; D is uncertain. The V gene's germline CDR1 is SGHTA and CDR2 FQGNSA. Trimming took 2 bases from V and 3 from J, leaving 9 bases between them. CDR3 size: 14 residues. The CDR3 DNA reads TGTGCCAGCAGCTTAATTGTCACTACAGATACGCAGTATTTT. This codes for CASSLIVTTDTQYF.

The chain has TRBV27 and TRBJ1-2, with D maybe TRBD1 (6 bases). The germline V gene encodes CDR1 MNHEY and CDR2 SMNVEV (reference sequence). CDR3 size: 11 residues. Trimming took off 7 bases at V and 7 bases at J, with 10 bases between the two ends. CDR3 in DNA: TGTGCCAGCAAGGGGGTAGGTGGCTACACCTTC. Its protein product is CASKGVGGYTF.

The J gene is TRBJ1-1, the V gene TRBV30, with D unresolved. The germline V and J ends were trimmed by 7 bases and 0 bases, with 9 bases remaining between them. This CDR3 contains 12 residues. Germline loops: CDR1 GTSNPN, CDR2 SVGIG (reference sequence). Here the CDR3 DNA reads TGTGCCTTTGACGGGGTGAACACTGAAGCTTTCTTT. This sequence encodes CAFDGVNTEAFF.

The rearrangement joins TRBV6-5 to TRBJ2-5; maybe TRBD1 (7 bases). Germline V gene lookup returns CDR1 MNHEY and CDR2 SVGAGI. This CDR3 comprises 13 residues. Trimming took 5 bases from V and 5 from J, leaving 12 bases between them. The CDR3 coding sequence is TGTGCCAGCAGTCAACAGGGGAGGGAGACCCAGTACTTC. Translation gives CASSQQGRETQYF.

The chain combines TRBV6-5 with TRBJ2-1; D not certain. The CDR3 has 16 amino acids. Germline CDR1 and CDR2: MNHEY and SVGAGI. Deletions cut 4 bases from V and 0 bases from J, with 13 bases between. The CDR3 spells CASSLRVLGSYNEQFF. In DNA, the CDR3 is TGTGCCAGCAGTTTACGGGTCCTGGGCTCCTACAATGAGCAGTTCTTC.

The chain employs TRBV19 and TRBJ2-7; D might be TRBD1 (6 bases). The CDR3 has 13 residues. V was pared by 3 bases and J by 6 bases, with 12 bases between. The germline CDR1 and CDR2 sequences are LNHDA and SQIVND (reference sequence). The CDR3 DNA follows: TGTGCCAGTAGTATGACAGGTTCAAGCGAGCAGTACTTC. This translates into CASSMTGSSEQYF.

The chain combines TRBV7-8 with TRBJ1-2, with 9 bases matching TRBD1. The CDR3 runs to 17 residues. Germline V gene sequence: CDR1 SGHVS, CDR2 FQNEAQ. The junction had 13 bases not matched to a gene; V was cut back by 2 bases and J by 6 bases. The CDR3 region is CASSLSPGQGHINGYTF. The CDR3 region has the DNA TGTGCCAGCAGCTTAAGTCCGGGACAGGGACATATTAATGGCTACACCTTC. Variable domain in full (rest from reference TRBV7-8 and TRBJ1-2): GAGVSQSPRYKVAKRGQDVALRCDPISGHVSLFWYQQALGQGPEFLTYFQNEAQLDKSGLPSDRFFAERPEGSVSTLKIQRTQQEDSAVYLCASSLSPGQGHINGYTFGSGTRLTVV.